A selection of T cell receptor beta chains follows, all from one sample in a study of PD-1 blockade in classical Hodgkin lymphoma. The data were produced by immunoSEQ multiplex PCR, yet TCRdb's version contains in-frame clones alone and is incomplete. This table holds about 110,000 clones, 80% to 90% found once. Sample: peripheral blood mononuclear cells (PBMCs), taken before the second cycle of nivolumab. These receptors were obtained from a human donor with classical Hodgkin lymphoma. CDR3s include the opening cysteine and the closing phenylalanine or tryptophan. Each record gives: J gene, D gene, clone size, V gene, CDR3 DNA, CDR3 protein. A D gene is named only where the DNA matches it firmly. Size values are once, few and many counts, or a class for expanded clones, and some rows have none.

TRBJ2-5	NA	NA	TRBV14	TGTGCCAGCAGCCAGGGGACGTTCAGACAAGAGACCCAGTACTTC	CASSQGTFRQETQYF
TRBJ2-2	TRBD2	NA	TRBV6-4	TGTGCCAGCAGTGCACTAGCGGGAGCCACTACTGGGGAGCTGTTTTTT	CASSALAGATTGELFF
TRBJ1-2	NA	once	TRBV2	TGTGCCAGCAGTGAGACCGCCTATGGCTACACCTTC	CASSETAYGYTF
TRBJ2-1	TRBD1	NA	TRBV27	TGTGCCAGCAGTGCCGGGACAGGGGGCAATGAGCAGTTCTTC	CASSAGTGGNEQFF
TRBJ2-1	NA	NA	TRBV5-1	TGCGCCAGCAGCTTGGACGTTCCAAGCTCCTACAATGAGCAGTTCTTC	CASSLDVPSSYNEQFF
TRBJ1-1	TRBD1	NA	TRBV7-9	TGTGCCAGCAGCTCCCTCCAGGGACAGGGCCCGAACACTGAAGCTTTCTTT	CASSSLQGQGPNTEAFF
TRBJ2-2	TRBD2	NA	TRBV28	TGTGCCAGCAGTCTACCGGGACTAGCGGGTTCCACACCCGGGCTGTTTTTT	CASSLPGLAGSTPGLFF
TRBJ2-1	TRBD2	once	TRBV19	TGTGCCAGTAGTATTAGCGGGAGTAATGAGCAGTTCTTC	CASSISGSNEQFF
TRBJ2-1	NA	NA	TRBV7-2	TGTGCCAGCAGCTTAGAAAGGCCGGGTCTCCTCGTAGATGAGCAGTTCTTC	CASSLERPGLLVDEQFF
TRBJ1-2	NA	NA	TRBV11-2	TGTGCCAGCAGCCCCGGTCTGCGGAACAACTATGGCTACACCTTC	CASSPGLRNNYGYTF
TRBJ2-3	NA	NA	TRBV15	TGTGCCACCAGCAGAGACAATAGCGGCACAGATACGCAGTATTTT	CATSRDNSGTDTQYF
TRBJ2-7	NA	NA	TRBV28	TGTGCCAGCAGTTCCCCTGGAGTAGCGGAAAACTCCTACGAGCAGTACTTC	CASSSPGVAENSYEQYF
TRBJ2-6	NA	NA	TRBV10-3	TGTGCCATCAGTGAATCACAGACTGGGGCCAACGTCCTGACTTTC	CAISESQTGANVLTF
TRBJ1-1	NA	once	TRBV10-3	TGTGCCGCAAGAGGTCTGAACACTGAAGCTTTCTTT	CAARGLNTEAFF
TRBJ2-1	NA	once	TRBV14	TGTGCCAGCAGCCAAGGGAACAGTCGAGCCTACAATGAGCAGTTCTTC	CASSQGNSRAYNEQFF
TRBJ2-1	NA	NA	TRBV27	TGTGCCAGCAGACCACCGGGACGGAGGTACAATGAGCAGTTCTTC	CASRPPGRRYNEQFF
TRBJ2-2	NA	NA	TRBV15	TGTGCCACCAGCAGGGGTGTGAGGTACACCGGGGAGCTGTTTTTT	CATSRGVRYTGELFF
TRBJ2-7	TRBD2	NA	TRBV5-8	TGTGCCAGCAGCTTGGTTGGCGGGAGTCGCTCCTACGAGCAGTACTTC	CASSLVGGSRSYEQYF
TRBJ2-1	NA	NA	TRBV9	TGTGCCAGCAGCCCCTCAGTTGCGCGTTACAATGAGCAGTTCTTC	CASSPSVARYNEQFF
TRBJ2-2	NA	NA	TRBV10-3	TGTGCCATCGGGACAACGAACACCGGGGAGCTGTTTTTT	CAIGTTNTGELFF
TRBJ1-1	NA	NA	TRBV6-5	TGTGCCAGCAGTTCGTGGAGAACTGAAGCTTTCTTT	CASSSWRTEAFF
TRBJ2-2	TRBD2	NA	TRBV4-1	TGCGCCAGCAGCCAAGATACGGTCGGGTGGCTTGCTAGCGGGAAAGGGGCCGGGGAGCTGTTTTTT	CASSQDTVGWLASGKGAGELFF
TRBJ1-2	TRBD1	NA	TRBV6-5	TGTGCCAGCGGGACAGTAGAGTATGGCTACACCTTC	CASGTVEYGYTF
TRBJ1-1	NA	NA	TRBV25-1	TGTGCCAGCAGTGAATATATGATAGGCACTGAAGCTTTCTTT	CASSEYMIGTEAFF
TRBJ2-2	TRBD1	NA	TRBV28	TGTGCCAGCAGTCCCCGGGACAGGGGAGAGCTGTTTTTT	CASSPRDRGELFF
TRBJ2-5	NA	NA	TRBV5-4	TGTGCCAGCAGCTTTACCCCCGGGAACCAAGAGACCCAGTACTTC	CASSFTPGNQETQYF
TRBJ2-2	NA	NA	TRBV4-1	TGCGCCAGCAGCCAAGACGGGATGGCCACCGGGGAGCTGTTTTTT	CASSQDGMATGELFF
TRBJ2-1	NA	NA	TRBV5-6	TGTGCCAGCACCCCTTGGAACTCCAGGAATGAGCAGTTCTTC	CASTPWNSRNEQFF
TRBJ1-1	TRBD1	NA	TRBV10-2	TGCGCCAGCAGCCCCCGGACAGGGGTCACTGAAGCTTTCTTT	CASSPRTGVTEAFF
TRBJ2-5	NA	NA	TRBV7-2	TGTGCCAGCAGCTTGGGGACGGTAGAGACCCAGTACTTC	CASSLGTVETQYF
TRBJ2-7	NA	NA	TRBV9	TGTGCCAGCAGCGTAGCAGGGGCCGGTTACGAGCAGTACTTC	CASSVAGAGYEQYF
TRBJ2-7	NA	NA	TRBV7-2	TGTGCCAGCAGCTCCGGAGGCGAGCAGTACTTC	CASSSGGEQYF
TRBJ2-1	TRBD2	NA	TRBV4-3	TGCGCCAGCAGCCAAGATCTAGCGGGAGTGTGGAATGAGCAGTTCTTC	CASSQDLAGVWNEQFF
TRBJ2-7	NA	once	TRBV30	TGTGCCTTGGTCGAGAGGGCCTTTTACGAGCAGTACTTC	CALVERAFYEQYF
TRBJ1-1	NA	NA	TRBV19	TGTGCCAGTAGTATTGTGGCAGGGGCCGAAGCTTTCTTT	CASSIVAGAEAFF
TRBJ2-7	NA	NA	TRBV27	TGTGCCAGCAGAACTCATACCTACGAGCAGTACTTC	CASRTHTYEQYF
TRBJ2-2	NA	NA	TRBV29-1	TGCAGCGGCCTGAACTCTCACACCGGGGAGCTGTTTTTT	CSGLNSHTGELFF
TRBJ2-3	NA	NA	TRBV7-2	TGTGCCAGCAGCTTACATTACCGAAGTACAGATACGCAGTATTTT	CASSLHYRSTDTQYF
TRBJ1-1	NA	NA	TRBV18	TGTGCCAGCTCCCCTCAAGGGGTTACTGAAGCTTTCTTT	CASSPQGVTEAFF
TRBJ1-2	NA	NA	TRBV6-6	TGTGCCAGCTCCGAGACAGTTAACTATGGCTACACCTTC	CASSETVNYGYTF
TRBJ1-3	NA	NA	TRBV9	TGTGCCAGCAGGGGAGGCCCGAGCTCTGGAAACACCATATATTTT	CASRGGPSSGNTIYF
TRBJ2-5	NA	NA	TRBV7-2	TGTGCCAGCAGCTTAGCCACGGGGCCGCAGTACTTC	CASSLATGPQYF
TRBJ1-2	NA	NA	TRBV5-1	TGCGCCAGCAGCTTGGACTTTAACTATGGCTACACCTTC	CASSLDFNYGYTF
TRBJ1-1	NA	NA	TRBV19	TGTGCCAGTAGTGTCCCCGTGGGGCCCCTGAACACTGAAGCTTTCTTT	CASSVPVGPLNTEAFF
TRBJ2-3	TRBD1	NA	TRBV27	TGTGCCAGCAGTTATCACGGGACAGACACAGATACGCAGTATTTT	CASSYHGTDTDTQYF
TRBJ2-1	TRBD2	NA	TRBV18	TGTGCCAGCTCACTAAGCGGGGCCCACAATGAGCAGTTCTTC	CASSLSGAHNEQFF
TRBJ2-2	NA	NA	TRBV29-1	TGCAGCGTTGAAGCAGGGTGGAACACCGGGGAGCTGTTTTTT	CSVEAGWNTGELFF
TRBJ2-2	TRBD1	NA	TRBV2	TGTGCCAGCAGCACGGGACAGACGAACACCGGGGAGCTGTTTTTT	CASSTGQTNTGELFF
TRBJ1-1	NA	NA	TRBV4-1	TGCGCCAGCAGCTTTCGACAGAACACTGAAGCTTTCTTT	CASSFRQNTEAFF
TRBJ2-7	NA	NA	TRBV29-1	TGCAGCGTTGAAGATTGGGGGCAGGGCTCCTACGAGCAGTACTTC	CSVEDWGQGSYEQYF
TRBJ2-7	NA	NA	TRBV28	TGTGCCAGCAGTTTACTCAACGAGCAGTACTTC	CASSLLNEQYF
TRBJ1-5	TRBD1	NA	TRBV28	TGTGCCAGCAGTGAACTCGGACAGGGCGTTGGCAATCAGCCCCAGCATTTT	CASSELGQGVGNQPQHF
TRBJ1-2	NA	NA	TRBV2	TGTGCCAGCAGTGAAGTCAGGCTAGCTAACTATGGCTACACCTTC	CASSEVRLANYGYTF
TRBJ1-3	NA	NA	TRBV30	TGTGCCTGGAGTCCGACAGTCTCTGGAAACACCATATATTTT	CAWSPTVSGNTIYF
TRBJ1-1	NA	NA	TRBV6-4	TGTGCCAGCAGTGACTGGGAGGTGAACACTGAAGCTTTCTTT	CASSDWEVNTEAFF
TRBJ2-2	NA	few	TRBV14	TGTGCCAGCAGCCAAGCGAACACCGGGGAGCTGTTTTTT	CASSQANTGELFF
TRBJ1-1	TRBD1	NA	TRBV15	TGTGCCACCGGGACAGGCCGGAACACTGAAGCTTTCTTT	CATGTGRNTEAFF
TRBJ2-1	NA	NA	TRBV28	TGTGCCAGCAGTCGCCGACTAGTATCGTTGGCTGAGCAGTTCTTC	CASSRRLVSLAEQFF